The 4 T cell receptor beta chains listed next were all sequenced from one sample in a study of T cells in women clearing cervical HPV infection. The assay was immunoSEQ multiplex PCR, and TCRdb's table has in-frame clones only and misses some. The table counts 35,000 to 45,000 clones; roughly 6.8% lies in the top ten. Sequencing used blood buffy coat. The receptors originated from a woman aged 18 to 75 with a cervical HPV16 infection that either progressed to CIN3+ or cleared (not recorded which).

On this clone: The read stops 3 residues short of the end of the CDR3; the missing end is completed from the germline J gene. The gene calls are TRBV5-1 and TRBJ1-2; maybe TRBD1 (5 bases). Germline V CDR1 and CDR2: SGHRS, YFSETQ. CDR3 length equals 15 residues. V lost 0 bases and J lost 2, with 11 bases in between. CDR3 bases read: TGCGCCAGCAGCTTGGAGGGCAGGGAGAACTATGGC. Amino acid sequence: CASSLEGRENYG. The CDR3, in full, reads CASSLEGRENYGYTF.

Concerning this clone itself: The read comes to an end 3 residues before the CDR3 does, leaving the germline J gene to fill in the end. The chain is built from TRBV19 and TRBJ2-1; 10 bases align to TRBD2. V gave up 5 bases and J gave up 5 bases; unmatched junction bases: 15. Germline CDR1 LNHDA, CDR2 SQIVND (reference sequence). This CDR3 comprises 18 residues. CDR3 loop: CASSAGSSGSRSDNEQFF. The sequenced part of the CDR3 DNA is TGTGCCAGTAGTGCGGGTTCTAGCGGGAGTAGAAGCGACAATGAG.

A word on this clone: The junction differs from germline at one of its ends, possibly a read error. The CDR3 bases that were read are TGTGCCAGTAGTACCTTCGACCCGGGACTAGTCGATTATGAC. The encoded protein is CASSTFDPGLVDYD. The whole CDR3 sequence reads CASSTFDPGLVDYDYTF. The chain couples TRBV19 to TRBJ1-2, with a tentative D call TRBD1 (5 bases). The CDR3 end falls 3 residues outside the read, so it is completed with the germline J gene. The CDR3 loop spans 17 amino acids. Germline V CDR1 and CDR2: LNHDA, SQIVND (reference sequence).

Concerning this clone: The CDR3 is cut off 3 residues early in the read; its end comes from the germline J gene. The V call is TRBV2, the J call TRBJ2-5, with 7 positions matching TRBD1. Unmatched junction bases numbered 6, after V lost 3 bases and J lost 5 bases. Germline V gene lookup returns CDR1 SNHLY and CDR2 FYNNEI. The CDR3 is 14 amino acids. The CDR3 DNA, read in part, is TGTGCCAGCAGTGAGGGGGTCAGGGGGGAGACC. Its translation is CASSEGVRGET. Given in full, the CDR3 is CASSEGVRGETQYF. The full variable domain, rest sourced from reference TRBV2 and TRBJ2-5, is EPEVTQTPSHQVTQMGQEVILRCVPISNHLYFYWYRQILGQKVEFLVSFYNNEISEKSEIFDDQFSVERPDGSNFTLKIRSTKLEDSAMYFCASSEGVRGETQYFGPGTRLLVL.